Included here is one T cell receptor (beta chain) sequence, with context. Its target is not known. Germline assignment: CDR1 MDHEN and CDR2 SYDVKM. The V gene lost 5 bases and the J gene lost 0 bases, with 14 bases spanning the gap. CDR3 length: 16 amino acids. The sample originates from a study of vaccination effects on CD4 cells after COVID-19. Study-wide background: Convalescent patients, three in all, were sampled both early and late after vaccination. General study results and limits: Marked clonal contraction was seen in infection- and vaccine-induced clones late after vaccination. Mainly new vaccine-induced clones made up the post-vaccine spike-reactive clones in convalescents.

Using viral peptide pools, the ViraFEST assay grew out antigen-specific CD4+ T cells prior to sequencing. Culture lasted approximately 10 days before CD4+ T cell isolation. This individual contracted SARS-CoV-2 between March and December 2020, as verified by PCR. Either the BNT162b2 or mRNA-1273 vaccine was given to participants in two doses. Peptides at 8.5 to 10 ug/ml and IL-2 at around 9.3 IU/ml were added to a few million PBMC per well. Sequencing was performed with immunoSEQ multiplex PCR; in TCRdb, only in-frame clones are kept and a portion is missing. The sample includes 14,000 or so clones, roughly 80% of them seen just once.

The clonotype comes from a human donor who had a prior SARS-CoV-2 infection. This chain uses TRBV28 with TRBJ1-5, with D hard to call. Sequenced here: CD4+ T cells from PBMCs cultured with HCoV-NL63 spike peptides, sampled after COVID-19 vaccination. CDR3 protein: CASSPLRSYSNQPQHF. In nucleotides, the CDR3 is TGTGCCAGCAGTCCCTTAAGAAGTTATAGCAATCAGCCCCAGCATTTT.